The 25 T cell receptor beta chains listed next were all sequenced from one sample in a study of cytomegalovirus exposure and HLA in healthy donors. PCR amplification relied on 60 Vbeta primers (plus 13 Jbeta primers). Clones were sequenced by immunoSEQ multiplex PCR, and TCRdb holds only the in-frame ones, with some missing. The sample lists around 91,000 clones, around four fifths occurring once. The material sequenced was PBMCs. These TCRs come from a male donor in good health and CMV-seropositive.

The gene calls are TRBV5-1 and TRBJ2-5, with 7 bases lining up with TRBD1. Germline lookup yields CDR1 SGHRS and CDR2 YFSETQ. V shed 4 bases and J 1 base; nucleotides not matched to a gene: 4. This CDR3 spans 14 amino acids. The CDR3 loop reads CASSVTGVQETQYF. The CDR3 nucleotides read TGCGCCAGCAGCGTCACAGGGGTCCAAGAGACCCAGTACTTC. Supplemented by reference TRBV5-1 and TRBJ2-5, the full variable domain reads KAGVTQTPRYLIKTRGQQVTLSCSPISGHRSVSWYQQTPGQGLQFLFEYFSETQRNKGNFPGRFSGRQFSNSRSEMNVSTLELGDSALYLCASSVTGVQETQYFGPGTRLLVL.

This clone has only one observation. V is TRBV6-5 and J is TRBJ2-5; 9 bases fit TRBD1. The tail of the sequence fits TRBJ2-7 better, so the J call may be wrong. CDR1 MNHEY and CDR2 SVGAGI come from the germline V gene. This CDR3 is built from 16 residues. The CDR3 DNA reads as TGTGCCAGCAGTTCCCGGACAGGGGATTTCCCCTACGAGCAGTACTTC. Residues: CASSSRTGDFPYEQYF.

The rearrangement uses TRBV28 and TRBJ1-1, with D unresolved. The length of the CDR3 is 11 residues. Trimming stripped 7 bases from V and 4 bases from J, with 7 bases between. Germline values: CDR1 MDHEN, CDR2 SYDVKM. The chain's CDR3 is CASTSVTEAFF. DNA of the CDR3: TGTGCCAGCACCTCGGTCACTGAAGCTTTCTTT.

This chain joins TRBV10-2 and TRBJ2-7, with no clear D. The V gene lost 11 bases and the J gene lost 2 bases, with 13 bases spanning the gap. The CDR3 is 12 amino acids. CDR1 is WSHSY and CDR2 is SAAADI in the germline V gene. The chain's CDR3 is CAATSQAYEQYF. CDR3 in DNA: TGCGCCGCCACCTCCCAGGCCTACGAGCAGTACTTC.

CDR3 sequence: CASSLGGQINEKLFF. The CDR3 DNA reads TGTGCCAGCAGTTTAGGGGGACAGATTAATGAAAAACTGTTTTTT. The V and J genes are TRBV28 and TRBJ1-4, with TRBD1 identical over 7 bases. The CDR3 contains 15 residues. CDR1 and CDR2 (germline): MDHEN, SYDVKM. The junction had 4 bases not matched to a gene; V was cut back by 2 bases and J by 4 bases.

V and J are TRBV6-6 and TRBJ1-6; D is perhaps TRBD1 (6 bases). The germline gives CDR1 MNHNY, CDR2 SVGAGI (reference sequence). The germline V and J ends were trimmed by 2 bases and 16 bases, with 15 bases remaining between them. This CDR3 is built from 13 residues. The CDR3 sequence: CASSYVTGGALHF. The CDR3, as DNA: TGTGCCAGCAGTTACGTGACAGGCGGAGCTCTCCACTTT.

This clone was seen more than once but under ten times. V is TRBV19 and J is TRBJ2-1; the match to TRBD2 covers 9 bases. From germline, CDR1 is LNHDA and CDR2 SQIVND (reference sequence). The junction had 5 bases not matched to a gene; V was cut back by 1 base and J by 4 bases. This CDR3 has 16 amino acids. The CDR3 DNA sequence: TGTGCCAGTAGTATAGTTGGCGGGGGGGCTTACAATGAGCAGTTCTTC. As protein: CASSIVGGGAYNEQFF.

This chain's CDR3 is CASTGGVGYGYTF. CDR3 coding DNA: TGTGCCAGCACGGGGGGTGTTGGCTATGGCTACACCTTC. The chain recombines TRBV2 with TRBJ1-2; tentatively, D is TRBD1 (5 bases). The V end was cut by 7 bases, the J end by 4 bases, with 13 bases between. This CDR3 region has 13 residues. The germline CDR1 and CDR2 sequences are SNHLY and FYNNEI.

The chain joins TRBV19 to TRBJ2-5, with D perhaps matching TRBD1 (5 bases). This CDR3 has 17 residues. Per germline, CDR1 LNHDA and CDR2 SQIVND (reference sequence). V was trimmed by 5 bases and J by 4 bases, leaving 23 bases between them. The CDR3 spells CASSPGPGKGMLETQYF. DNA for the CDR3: TGTGCCAGTAGTCCCGGTCCCGGCAAGGGGATGTTAGAGACCCAGTACTTC.

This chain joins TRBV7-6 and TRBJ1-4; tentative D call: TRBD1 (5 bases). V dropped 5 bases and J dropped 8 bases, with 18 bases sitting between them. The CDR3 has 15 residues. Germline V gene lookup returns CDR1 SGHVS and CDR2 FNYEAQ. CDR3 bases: TGTGCCAGCAGCCTCCCCTCCCAGGGAGGGGAAAAACTGTTTTTT. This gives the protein CASSLPSQGGEKLFF.

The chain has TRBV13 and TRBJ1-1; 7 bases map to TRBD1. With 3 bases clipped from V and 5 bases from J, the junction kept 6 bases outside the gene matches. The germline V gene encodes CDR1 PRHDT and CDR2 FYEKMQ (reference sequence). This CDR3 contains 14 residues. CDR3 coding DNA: TGTGCCAGCAGCTTGACAGGGAGAGGAACTGAAGCTTTCTTT. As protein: CASSLTGRGTEAFF.

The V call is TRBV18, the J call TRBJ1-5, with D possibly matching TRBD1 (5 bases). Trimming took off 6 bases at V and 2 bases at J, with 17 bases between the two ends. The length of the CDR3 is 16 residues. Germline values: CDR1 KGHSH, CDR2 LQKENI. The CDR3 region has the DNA TGTGCCAGCTCTCTTTCTCCGGCGGGGGGCAATCAGCCCCAGCATTTT. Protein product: CASSLSPAGGNQPQHF.

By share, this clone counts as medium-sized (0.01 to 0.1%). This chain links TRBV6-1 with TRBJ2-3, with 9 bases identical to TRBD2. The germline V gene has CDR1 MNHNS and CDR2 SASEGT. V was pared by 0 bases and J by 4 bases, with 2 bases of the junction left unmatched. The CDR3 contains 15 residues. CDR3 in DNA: TGTGCCAGCAGTGAAGCGGGCGGGGGGGCAGATACGCAGTATTTT. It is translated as CASSEAGGGADTQYF.

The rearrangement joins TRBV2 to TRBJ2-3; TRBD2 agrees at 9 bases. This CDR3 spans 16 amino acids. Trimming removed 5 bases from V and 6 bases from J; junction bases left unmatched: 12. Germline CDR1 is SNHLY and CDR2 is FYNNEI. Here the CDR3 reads CASSLTARGGRDTQYF. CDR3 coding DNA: TGTGCCAGCAGTCTCACTGCGCGGGGGGGCCGCGATACGCAGTATTTT.

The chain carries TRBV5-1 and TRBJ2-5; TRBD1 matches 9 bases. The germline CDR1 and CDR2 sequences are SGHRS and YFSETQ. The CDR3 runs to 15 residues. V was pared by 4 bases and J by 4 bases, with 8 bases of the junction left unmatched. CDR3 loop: CASSLGPTGGETQYF. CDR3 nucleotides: TGCGCCAGCAGCCTCGGACCGACAGGGGGAGAGACCCAGTACTTC.

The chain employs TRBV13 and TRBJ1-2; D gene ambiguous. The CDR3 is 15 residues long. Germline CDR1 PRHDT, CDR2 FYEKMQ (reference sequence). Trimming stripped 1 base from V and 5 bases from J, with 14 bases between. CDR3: CASSLERDSGYGYTF. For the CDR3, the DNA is TGTGCCAGCAGCTTAGAACGGGATTCAGGATATGGCTACACCTTC.

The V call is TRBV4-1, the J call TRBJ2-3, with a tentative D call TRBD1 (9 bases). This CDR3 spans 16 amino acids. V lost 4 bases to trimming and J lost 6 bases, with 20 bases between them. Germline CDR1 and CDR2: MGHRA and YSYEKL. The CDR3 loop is CASSRGGGGTGDTQYF. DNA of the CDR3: TGCGCCAGCAGCCGGGGGGGCGGGGGGACAGGGGATACGCAGTATTTT.

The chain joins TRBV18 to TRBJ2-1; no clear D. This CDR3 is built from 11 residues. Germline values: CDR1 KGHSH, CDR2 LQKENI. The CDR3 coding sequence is TGTGCAAGTCGCCGGTACAATGAGCAGTTCTTC. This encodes CASRRYNEQFF. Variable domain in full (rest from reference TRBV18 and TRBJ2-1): NAGVMQNPRHLVRRRGQEARLRCSPMKGHSHVYWYRQLPEEGLKFMVYLQKENIIDESGMPKERFSAEFPKEGPSILRIQQVVRGDSAAYFCASRRYNEQFFGPGTRLTVL.

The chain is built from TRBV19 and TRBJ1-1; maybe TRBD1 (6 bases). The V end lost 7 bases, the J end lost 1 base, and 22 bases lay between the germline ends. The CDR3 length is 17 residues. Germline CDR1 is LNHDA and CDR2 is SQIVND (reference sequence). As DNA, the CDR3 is TGTGCCAGTACTCGGGCAGTCACAGGCAGGGGGAACACTGAAGCTTTCTTT. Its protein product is CASTRAVTGRGNTEAFF.

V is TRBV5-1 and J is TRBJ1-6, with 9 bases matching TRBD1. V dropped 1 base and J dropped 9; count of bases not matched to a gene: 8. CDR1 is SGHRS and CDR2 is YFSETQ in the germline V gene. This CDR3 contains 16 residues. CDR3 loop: CASSLPSGQGGSPLHF. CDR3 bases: TGCGCCAGCAGCTTGCCGTCGGGACAGGGAGGTTCACCCCTCCACTTT.

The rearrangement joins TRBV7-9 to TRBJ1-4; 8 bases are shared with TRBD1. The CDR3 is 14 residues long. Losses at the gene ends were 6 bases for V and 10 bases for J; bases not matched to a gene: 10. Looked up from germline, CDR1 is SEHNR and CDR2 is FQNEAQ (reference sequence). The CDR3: CASSPDRGDAKLFF. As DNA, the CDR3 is TGTGCCAGCAGTCCCGACAGGGGAGACGCAAAACTGTTTTTT. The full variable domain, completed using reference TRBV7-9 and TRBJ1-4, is DTGVSQNPRHKITKRGQNVTFRCDPISEHNRLYWYRQTLGQGPEFLTYFQNEAQLEKSRLLSDRFSAERPKGSFSTLEIQRTEQGDSAMYLCASSPDRGDAKLFFGSGTQLSVL.

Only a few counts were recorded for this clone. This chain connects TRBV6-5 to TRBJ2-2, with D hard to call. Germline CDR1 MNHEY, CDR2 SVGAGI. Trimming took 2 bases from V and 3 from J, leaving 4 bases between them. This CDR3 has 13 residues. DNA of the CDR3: TGTGCCAGCAGTTACCAGGACACCGGGGAGCTGTTTTTT. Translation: CASSYQDTGELFF.

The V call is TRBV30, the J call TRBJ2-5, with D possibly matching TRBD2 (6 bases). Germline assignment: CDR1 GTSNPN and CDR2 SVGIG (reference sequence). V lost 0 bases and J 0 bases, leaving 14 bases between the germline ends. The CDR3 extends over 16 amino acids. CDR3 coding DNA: TGTGCCTGGAGTGTCCAAGGAGGGGTATACCAAGAGACCCAGTACTTC. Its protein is CAWSVQGGVYQETQYF.

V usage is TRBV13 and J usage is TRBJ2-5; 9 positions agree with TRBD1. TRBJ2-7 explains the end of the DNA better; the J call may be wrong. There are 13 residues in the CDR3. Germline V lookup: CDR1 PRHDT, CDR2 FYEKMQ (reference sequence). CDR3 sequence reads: CASGTGNSYEQYF. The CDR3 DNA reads TGTGCCAGTGGGACAGGGAACTCCTACGAGCAGTACTTC.

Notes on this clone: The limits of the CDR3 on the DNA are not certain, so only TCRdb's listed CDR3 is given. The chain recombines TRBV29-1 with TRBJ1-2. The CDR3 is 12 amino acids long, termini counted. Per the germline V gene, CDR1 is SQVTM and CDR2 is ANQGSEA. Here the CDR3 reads CSVGDGNYGYPF.